This TCR beta chain was identified in a study of a mutant IDH1 vaccine in newly diagnosed glioma. Turning to the study itself: Among treated patients, around 62% were male and roughly 40% female, and mean age was about 41 years. Patients' prior therapy spanned radiotherapy, temozolomide, or both; most underwent both. Study results and caveats: Pseudoprogression apparently tracked independently of changes in top peripheral T cell clonotypes.

Indicated time point: baseline, week 1 (first vaccination visit). The sample's treatment: pre-vaccination baseline after standard-of-care therapy. Each donor presented with a new WHO grade 3 or 4 astrocytoma that tested IDH1-mutant and showed ATRX loss. Turning to this clone: Its specificity is not known.

The germline V gene encodes CDR1 SGDLS and CDR2 YYNGEE. The ends lost 1 base at V and 4 bases at J; junction bases unmatched: 5. This CDR3 contains 15 residues. TCRdb keeps only in-frame clones here, not all; method: immunoSEQ multiplex PCR. The data contain about 51,000 clones, roughly 80% of them singletons. The rearrangement uses TRBV9 and TRBJ1-2, with 9 bases identical to TRBD1. This receptor was taken from a woman between 35 and 50 years old with glioma. The sequencing used PBMCs, collected from a glioma patient treated with radiotherapy, temozolomide or both. CDR3 nucleotide sequence: TGTGCCAGCAGCGTAAGGGACAGGGCTGGCTATGGCTACACCTTC. The encoded protein is CASSVRDRAGYGYTF.